Listed below are T cell receptor beta chains from one sample, sequenced in a study of blood T cell repertoires in COVID-19. Using immunoSEQ multiplex PCR, the repertoire was profiled, and TCRdb retains in-frame clones only, with some absent. The data contain some 200,000 clones, more than 70% of them seen just once; the ten biggest clones take up roughly 2.6%. Sequencing was performed on peripheral blood. The receptors stem from a man in his forties or fifties with active or convalescent COVID-19. CDR3s include the opening cysteine and the closing phenylalanine or tryptophan. The D gene is left open where the match is weak. Size values are once, few and many counts, or a class for expanded clones, and some rows have none.

>TRBD2|TRBV12-3/TRBV12-4|-|TRBJ2-5
CASSGLAGETQYF
TGTGCCAGCAGCGGACTAGCAGGGGAGACCCAGTACTTC
>-|TRBV18|once|TRBJ1-1
CASSPNSMNTEAFF
TGTGCCAGCTCACCAAACAGTATGAACACTGAAGCTTTCTTT
>-|TRBV6-2/TRBV6-3|-|TRBJ1-5
CASSYGSYQPQHF
TGTGCCAGCAGTTACGGCAGTTATCAGCCCCAGCATTTT
>-|TRBV2|-|TRBJ2-3
CASSAGVGGTDTQYF
TGTGCCAGCAGCGCAGGGGTGGGGGGCACAGATACGCAGTATTTT
>TRBD2|TRBV30|-|TRBJ2-3
CAWELAGSTDTQYF
TGTGCCTGGGAACTAGCGGGGAGCACAGATACGCAGTATTTT
>-|TRBV7-2|many|TRBJ1-5
CASSFHSNQPQHF
TGTGCCAGCAGCTTCCATAGCAATCAGCCCCAGCATTTT
>-|TRBV29-1|-|TRBJ2-3
CSVEPGWSSTDTQYF
TGCAGCGTTGAACCTGGGTGGAGTAGCACAGATACGCAGTATTTT
>-|TRBV4-1|-|TRBJ1-5
CASSQLTGLGQPQHF
TGCGCCAGCAGCCAACTAACAGGGTTGGGGCAGCCCCAGCATTTT
>TRBD1|TRBV19|-|TRBJ2-7
CASSTDRWNYEQYF
TGTGCCAGTAGTACGGACAGGTGGAACTACGAGCAGTACTTC
>-|TRBV28|-|TRBJ2-5
CASSLFVAGNQETQYF
TGTGCCAGCAGTTTATTTGTTGCCGGGAACCAAGAGACCCAGTACTTC
>-|TRBV10-1|-|TRBJ1-6
CASSQGTHSPLHF
TGCGCCAGCAGCCAGGGAACCCATTCACCCCTCCACTTT
>-|TRBV19|-|TRBJ1-1
CASRDINTEAFF
TGTGCCAGTAGGGACATAAACACTGAAGCTTTCTTT
>-|TRBV3-1/TRBV3-2|once|TRBJ2-7
CASSQAPQPEYYEQYF
TGTGCCAGCAGCCAAGCCCCTCAACCGGAGTACTACGAGCAGTACTTC
>TRBD2|TRBV7-9|-|TRBJ2-3
CASSSPTSGYTDTQYF
TGTGCCAGCAGCTCCCCCACTAGCGGATACACAGATACGCAGTATTTT
>TRBD1|TRBV2|-|TRBJ1-1
CASSVGTGVPEAFF
TGTGCCAGCAGTGTGGGGACAGGGGTCCCTGAAGCTTTCTTT
>-|TRBV6-5|once|TRBJ1-6
CASSYGQHYSPLHF
TGTGCCAGCAGTTATGGACAGCATTATTCACCCCTCCACTTT
>TRBD2|TRBV4-1|-|TRBJ2-2
CASSRGRRVGAGELFF
TGCGCCAGCAGCCGCGGGAGGAGGGTTGGGGCCGGGGAGCTGTTTTTT
>TRBD1|TRBV25-1|-|TRBJ2-2
CASSTTGAGELFF
TGTGCCAGCAGCACGACAGGGGCCGGGGAGCTGTTTTTT
>-|TRBV5-1|-|TRBJ1-5
CASSLGGSSNQPQHF
TGCGCCAGCAGCTTGGGGGGCAGCAGCAATCAGCCCCAGCATTTT
>TRBD2|TRBV5-1|-|TRBJ2-5
CASRTSKETQYF
TGCGCCAGCAGGACTAGCAAAGAGACCCAGTACTTC
>-|TRBV27|-|TRBJ2-6
CASSFISGANVLTF
TGTGCCAGCAGTTTTATCTCTGGGGCCAACGTCCTGACTTTC
>TRBD1|TRBV12-3/TRBV12-4|-|TRBJ1-2
CASSKTGRHGYTF
TGTGCCAGCAGTAAGACAGGGAGGCACGGCTACACCTTC